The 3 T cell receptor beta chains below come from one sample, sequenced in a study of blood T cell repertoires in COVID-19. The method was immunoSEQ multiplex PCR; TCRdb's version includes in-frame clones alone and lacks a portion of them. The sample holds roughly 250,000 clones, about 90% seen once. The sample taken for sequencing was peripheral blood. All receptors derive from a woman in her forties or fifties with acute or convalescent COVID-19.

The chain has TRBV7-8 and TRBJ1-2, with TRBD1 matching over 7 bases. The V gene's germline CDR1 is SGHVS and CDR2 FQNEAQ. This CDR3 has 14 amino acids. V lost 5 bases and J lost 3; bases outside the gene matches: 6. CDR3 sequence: CASSARQGYYGYTF. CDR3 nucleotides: TGTGCCAGCAGCGCCAGACAGGGATACTATGGCTACACCTTC.

As DNA, the CDR3 is TGCGCCAGCAGCTTGAGGGGACAGATGACAGATACGCAGTATTTT. It specifies CASSLRGQMTDTQYF. This rearrangement joins TRBV5-1 to TRBJ2-3, with 7 bases that match TRBD1. This CDR3 is 15 amino acids long. The ends lost 1 base at V and 3 bases at J; junction bases unmatched: 5. CDR1 is SGHRS, CDR2 YFSETQ, per germline.

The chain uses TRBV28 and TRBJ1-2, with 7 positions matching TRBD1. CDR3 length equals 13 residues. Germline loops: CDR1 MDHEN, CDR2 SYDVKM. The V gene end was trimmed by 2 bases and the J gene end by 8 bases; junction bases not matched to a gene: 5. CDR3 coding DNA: TGTGCCAGCAGTTTAATAACAGGGGAGGGCTACACCTTC. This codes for CASSLITGEGYTF.